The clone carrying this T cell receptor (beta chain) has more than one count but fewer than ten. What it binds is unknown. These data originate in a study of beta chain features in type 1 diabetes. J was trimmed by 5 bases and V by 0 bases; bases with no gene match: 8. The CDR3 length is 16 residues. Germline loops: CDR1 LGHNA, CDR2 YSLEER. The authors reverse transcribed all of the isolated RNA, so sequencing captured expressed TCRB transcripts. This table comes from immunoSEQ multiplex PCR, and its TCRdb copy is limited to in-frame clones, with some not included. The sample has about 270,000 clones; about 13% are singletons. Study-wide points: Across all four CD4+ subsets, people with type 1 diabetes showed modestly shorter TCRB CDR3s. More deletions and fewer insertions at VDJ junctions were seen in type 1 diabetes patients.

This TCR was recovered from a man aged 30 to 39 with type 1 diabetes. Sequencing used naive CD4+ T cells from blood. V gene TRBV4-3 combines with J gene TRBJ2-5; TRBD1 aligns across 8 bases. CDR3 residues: CASSQDIGTGGETQYF. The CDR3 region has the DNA TGCGCCAGCAGCCAAGATATCGGGACAGGCGGGGAGACCCAGTACTTC.